A single sample is the source of the 23 T cell receptor beta chains below, sequenced in a study of PD-1 blockade in classical Hodgkin lymphoma (dated by TCRdb to 2020 to 2021). In light of the paper, this sample's time point label describes: cycle 1 day 1 (C1D1), immediately before nivolumab initiation. Every trial patient had relapsed after autologous stem cell transplantation, and cohorts A, B and C differed in prior brentuximab vedotin exposure. The method behind the library was the immunoSEQ multiplex PCR assay. TCRdb mirrors the immuneACCESS table, restricted to in-frame sequences. Some clones are absent from its copies; in checked studies, under half trace to an unresolved V gene, and the reason for the others is unknown. The sample contains over 70,000 clones, roughly 89% of them found a single time. Of the sample, less than 25% is held by the ten largest clones. The material was peripheral blood mononuclear cells (PBMCs), obtained at baseline. All receptors come from a human donor with classical Hodgkin lymphoma.

The chain recombines TRBV6-1 with TRBJ2-1; possibly TRBD1 for D (7 bases). There are 16 residues in the CDR3. V was pared by 3 bases and J by 6 bases, with 18 bases between. The germline V gene encodes CDR1 MNHNS and CDR2 SASEGT. The CDR3, as DNA: TGTGCCAGCAGTGAGAGACAGGGAGGAGGAGGCAATGAGCAGTTCTTC. This translates into CASSERQGGGGNEQFF.

The chain couples TRBV5-5 to TRBJ2-1, with 7 bases that match TRBD1. The CDR3 contains 15 residues. J gave up 4 bases and V 4 bases, and 8 bases lay outside the gene matches. In germline, CDR1 is SGHKS, CDR2 YYEKEE (reference sequence). In DNA form, the CDR3 reads TGTGCCAGCAGCCCCTCGGGACAGCGTTACAATGAGCAGTTCTTC. Translated, it gives CASSPSGQRYNEQFF. Combining the CDR3 with reference TRBV5-5 and TRBJ2-1 gives the whole variable domain DAGVTQSPTHLIKTRGQQVTLRCSPISGHKSVSWYQQVLGQGPQFIFQYYEKEERGRGNFPDRFSARQFPNYSSELNVNALLLGDSALYLCASSPSGQRYNEQFFGPGTRLTVL.

The chain is built from TRBV1 and TRBJ2-3; the table names TRBD1, a call not compared with the DNA. TRBV1 represents a pseudogene. This CDR3 spans 17 amino acids. The CDR3 DNA sequence: TGCACCAGCAGCCACGGTCGACAGATACTTTTCACAGATACGCAGTATTTT. This gives the protein CTSSHGRQILFTDTQYF.

The chain couples TRBV6-1 to TRBJ1-5; a possible D gene is TRBD1 (6 bases). The CDR3 length is 15 residues. V lost 6 bases and J lost 7, with 19 bases in between. Per germline, CDR1 MNHNS and CDR2 SASEGT. CDR3 amino acids: CASRDSTGPGQPQHF. Here the CDR3 DNA reads TGTGCCAGCAGGGACTCAACAGGGCCGGGGCAGCCCCAGCATTTT.

The gene calls are TRBV30 and TRBJ2-3; no definite D call. The CDR3 is 16 amino acids. Trimming cost V 0 bases and J 3 bases, with 16 bases left between them. Germline CDR1 and CDR2: GTSNPN and SVGIG (reference sequence). The DNA for the CDR3 is TGTGCCTGGAGTGTAACAAGGACGTTTCTTACAGATACGCAGTATTTT. It codes for CAWSVTRTFLTDTQYF.

The CDR3 coding sequence is TGTGCCAGCAGTCCCCGGGACAGCTCCTACAATGAGCAGTTCTTC. Translation gives CASSPRDSSYNEQFF. This rearrangement joins TRBV6-5 to TRBJ2-1, with 7 nucleotides matching TRBD1. This CDR3 is 15 amino acids long. Germline loops: CDR1 MNHEY, CDR2 SVGAGI. The V gene end was trimmed by 5 bases and the J gene end by 0 bases; junction bases not matched to a gene: 4.

The V call is TRBV4-1, the J call TRBJ2-5; TRBD1 aligns across 9 bases. Germline V lookup: CDR1 MGHRA, CDR2 YSYEKL. V was clipped by 3 bases and J by 0 bases; unmatched bases: 2. CDR3 size: 15 residues. The CDR3 region has the DNA TGCGCCAGCAGCCAGGGGGACAGGGACCAAGAGACCCAGTACTTC. This translates into CASSQGDRDQETQYF.

The genes are TRBV6-5 and TRBJ2-3, with 11 nucleotides matching TRBD2. The V segment lost 5 bases and the J segment 5 bases; nucleotides outside the gene matches: 3. CDR3 length equals 14 residues. Germline V gives CDR1 MNHEY, CDR2 SVGAGI. The CDR3 DNA follows: TGTGCCAGCAGTGGGACTAGCGGACGAGATACGCAGTATTTT. It yields the protein CASSGTSGRDTQYF.

The chain employs TRBV21-1 and TRBJ2-7; the table assigns TRBD1, which was not confirmed against the DNA. TRBV21-1 is annotated as a pseudogene. This CDR3 is 11 amino acids long. DNA for the CDR3: TGTGCCAGCACAAAACAAAACGAGCAGTACTTC. It encodes CASTKQNEQYF.

The genes are TRBV5-1 and TRBJ1-1; D perhaps matches TRBD1 (5 bases). Germline V gene lookup returns CDR1 SGHRS and CDR2 YFSETQ. V was pared by 1 base and J by 2 bases, with 15 bases between. The CDR3 is 16 amino acids. CDR3 bases: TGCGCCAGCAGCTTGATTGTCTCGGGACCAAACACTGAAGCTTTCTTT. Translating gives CASSLIVSGPNTEAFF. The complete variable domain, with remaining parts taken from reference TRBV5-1 and TRBJ1-1, reads KAGVTQTPRYLIKTRGQQVTLSCSPISGHRSVSWYQQTPGQGLQFLFEYFSETQRNKGNFPGRFSGRQFSNSRSEMNVSTLELGDSALYLCASSLIVSGPNTEAFFGQGTRLTVV.

CDR3 sequence: CASSPPGAANEKLFF. The CDR3 bases are TGTGCCAGCTCACCACCAGGAGCGGCTAATGAAAAACTGTTTTTT. The gene calls are TRBV18 and TRBJ1-4; D unclear. Germline CDR1 is KGHSH and CDR2 is LQKENI. The V end was cut by 0 bases, the J end by 3 bases, with 8 bases between. The CDR3 totals 15 residues.

The chain has TRBV30 and TRBJ1-1; TRBD1 aligns across 7 bases. Trimming cost V 8 bases and J 0 bases; bases outside gene matches: 9. This CDR3 comprises 14 residues. CDR1 and CDR2 from the germline V gene are GTSNPN and SVGIG (reference sequence). CDR3 in amino acids: CAQLRGQLNTEAFF. The CDR3 region has the DNA TGTGCCCAATTAAGGGGACAGCTGAACACTGAAGCTTTCTTT.

The V call is TRBV28, the J call TRBJ2-7; TRBD2 agrees at 7 bases. V shed 2 bases and J 0 bases; nucleotides not matched to a gene: 4. The CDR3 totals 15 residues. Germline V lookup: CDR1 MDHEN, CDR2 SYDVKM. CDR3 nucleotide sequence: TGTGCCAGCAGTTTAGGGCTAGCGGCCTCCTACGAGCAGTACTTC. Protein sequence: CASSLGLAASYEQYF. Together with reference TRBV28 and TRBJ2-7, the CDR3 gives the full variable domain: DVKVTQSSRYLVKRTGEKVFLECVQDMDHENMFWYRQDPGLGLRLIYFSYDVKMKEKGDIPEGYSVSREKKERFSLILESASTNQTSMYLCASSLGLAASYEQYFGPGTRLTVT.

The chain has TRBV28 and TRBJ1-4; 11 bases map to TRBD1. Germline V gene data show CDR1 as MDHEN and CDR2 as SYDVKM. The ends lost 8 bases at V and 2 bases at J; junction bases unmatched: 4. This CDR3 is 15 amino acids long. The CDR3 coding sequence is TGTGCCAGCCACGGACAGGGGGCCACTAATGAAAAACTGTTTTTT. This gives the protein CASHGQGATNEKLFF.

The CDR3 loop reads CASSAPYSNQPQHF. The CDR3 coding sequence is TGTGCCAGCAGTGCTCCCTATAGCAATCAGCCCCAGCATTTT. The rearrangement joins TRBV6-1 to TRBJ1-5; D remains ambiguous. V gave up 4 bases and J gave up 0 bases, with 7 bases separating them. This CDR3 is built from 14 residues. In germline, CDR1 is MNHNS, CDR2 SASEGT.

This clone appeared once. The chain combines TRBV5-4 with TRBJ2-5, with 11 bases that match TRBD2. From germline, CDR1 is SGHNT and CDR2 YYREEE (reference sequence). V lost 4 bases to trimming and J lost 5 bases; unmatched junction nucleotides: 7. This CDR3 comprises 15 residues. The CDR3 coding sequence is TGTGCCAGCAGCCTTAGCGGGAGGGCCGAGGAGACCCAGTACTTC. It is translated as CASSLSGRAEETQYF.

The rearrangement joins TRBV6-5 to TRBJ2-3, with unresolved D. The CDR3 is 14 amino acids. Trimming took off 5 bases at V and 4 bases at J, with 13 bases between the two ends. Germline V CDR1 and CDR2: MNHEY, SVGAGI. This chain's CDR3 is CASSPLTLPDTQYF. DNA of the CDR3: TGTGCCAGCAGTCCCCTCACCCTACCAGATACGCAGTATTTT.

This chain connects TRBV18 to TRBJ1-1; D might be TRBD1 (6 bases). Trimming took 1 base from V and 0 from J, leaving 12 bases between them. The CDR3 is 16 amino acids. The germline V gene encodes CDR1 KGHSH and CDR2 LQKENI. The CDR3 reads CASSPQLDRMNTEAFF. The CDR3 region has the DNA TGTGCCAGCTCACCACAACTTGACAGGATGAACACTGAAGCTTTCTTT.

The chain carries TRBV6-5 and TRBJ2-5, with TRBD1 matching over 7 bases. The CDR3 length is 15 residues. Germline CDR1 MNHEY, CDR2 SVGAGI. Trimming at V came to 6 bases and at J to 3 bases, leaving 10 bases not matched to a gene. CDR3 bases: TGTGCCAGCAGCTACCGGGACAGCCAAGAAGAGACCCAGTACTTC. Translated, it gives CASSYRDSQEETQYF.

This sequence joins TRBV2 and TRBJ2-2; tentatively, D is TRBD2 (6 bases). The germline V gene has CDR1 SNHLY and CDR2 FYNNEI. Between the trimmed V and J ends, which lost 5 bases and 6 bases, there was a span of 10 bases. CDR3 length: 13 amino acids. The CDR3 sequence is CASSTPGAGELFF. In DNA form, the CDR3 reads TGTGCCAGCAGTACTCCGGGGGCCGGGGAGCTGTTTTTT.

The chain combines TRBV7-8 with TRBJ2-7, with 10 bases fitting TRBD2. Germline-derived CDR1 and CDR2 are SGHVS and FQNEAQ. Trimming removed 1 base from V and 3 bases from J; junction bases left unmatched: 9. This CDR3 region has 17 residues. CDR3 in amino acids: CASSLVPSGSVFYEQYF. CDR3 bases: TGTGCCAGCAGCTTAGTTCCTAGCGGGAGTGTTTTCTACGAGCAGTACTTC.

V and J are TRBV4-2 and TRBJ1-5; possibly TRBD1 for D (5 bases). Deletions cut 1 base from V and 9 bases from J, with 16 bases between. The CDR3 sequence is 15 residues long. The germline gives CDR1 LGHNA, CDR2 YNFKEQ. The DNA for the CDR3 is TGTGCCAGCAGCCAAGTCGGTGGGGGGGATGCGCCCCAGCATTTT. It encodes CASSQVGGGDAPQHF.

V is TRBV21-1 and J is TRBJ2-7. TRBV21-1 is a documented pseudogene. There are 8 residues in the CDR3. The DNA of the CDR3 is TGTGCCAGCAGCATGGATTTCTTC. It is translated as CASSMDFF.